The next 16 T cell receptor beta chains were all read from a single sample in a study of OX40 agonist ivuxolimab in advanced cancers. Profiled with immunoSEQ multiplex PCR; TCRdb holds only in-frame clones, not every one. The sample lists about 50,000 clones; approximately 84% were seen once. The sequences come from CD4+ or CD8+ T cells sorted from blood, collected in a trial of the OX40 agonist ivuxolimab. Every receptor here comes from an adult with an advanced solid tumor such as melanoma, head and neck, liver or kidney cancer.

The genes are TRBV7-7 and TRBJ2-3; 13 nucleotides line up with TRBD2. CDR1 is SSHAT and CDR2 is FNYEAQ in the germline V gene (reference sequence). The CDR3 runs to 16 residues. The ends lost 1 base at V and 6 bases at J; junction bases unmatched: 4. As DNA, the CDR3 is TGTGCCAGCAGCTTAGACGGGACTAGCGGGATGGATACGCAGTATTTT. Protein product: CASSLDGTSGMDTQYF.

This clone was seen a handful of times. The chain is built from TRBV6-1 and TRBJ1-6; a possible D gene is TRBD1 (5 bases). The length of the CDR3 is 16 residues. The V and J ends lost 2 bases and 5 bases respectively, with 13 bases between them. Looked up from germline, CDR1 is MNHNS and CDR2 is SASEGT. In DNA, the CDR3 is TGTGCCAGCAGTGAACTGGCCAGGGCTAATAATTCACCCCTCCACTTT. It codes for CASSELARANNSPLHF.

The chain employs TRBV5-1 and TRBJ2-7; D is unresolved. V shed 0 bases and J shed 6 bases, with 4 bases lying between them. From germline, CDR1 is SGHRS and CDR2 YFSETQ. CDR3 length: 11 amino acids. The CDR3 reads CASSLEGEQYF. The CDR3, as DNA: TGCGCCAGCAGCTTGGAGGGCGAGCAGTACTTC.

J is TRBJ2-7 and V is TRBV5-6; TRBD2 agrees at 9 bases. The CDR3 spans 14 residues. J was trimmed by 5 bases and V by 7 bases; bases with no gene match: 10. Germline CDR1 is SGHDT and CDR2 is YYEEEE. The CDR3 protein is CASSTERGDHEQYF. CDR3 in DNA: TGTGCCAGCTCCACCGAGCGGGGGGACCACGAGCAGTACTTC.

For the CDR3, the DNA is TGTGCCAGCAGCTTAGCTCCACCCGGACAGCATTTT. It yields the protein CASSLAPPGQHF. J is TRBJ1-5 and V is TRBV11-2, with no clear D. V lost 1 base and J lost 13, with 11 bases in between. This CDR3 is built from 12 residues. Germline assignment: CDR1 SGHAT and CDR2 FQNNGV.

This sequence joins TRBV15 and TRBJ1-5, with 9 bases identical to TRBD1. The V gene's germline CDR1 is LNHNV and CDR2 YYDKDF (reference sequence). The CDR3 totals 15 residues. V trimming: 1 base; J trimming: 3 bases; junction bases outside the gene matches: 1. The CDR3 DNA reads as TGTGCCACCAGCAGAGGACAGGGGGTCAATCAGCCCCAGCATTTT. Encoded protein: CATSRGQGVNQPQHF.

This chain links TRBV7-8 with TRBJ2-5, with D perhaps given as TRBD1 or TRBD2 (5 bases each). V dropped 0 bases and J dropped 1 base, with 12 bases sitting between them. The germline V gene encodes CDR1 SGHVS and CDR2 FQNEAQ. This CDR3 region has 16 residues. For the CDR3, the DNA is TGTGCCAGCAGCTTAGCTACCGGGACCATCCAAGAGACCCAGTACTTC. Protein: CASSLATGTIQETQYF.

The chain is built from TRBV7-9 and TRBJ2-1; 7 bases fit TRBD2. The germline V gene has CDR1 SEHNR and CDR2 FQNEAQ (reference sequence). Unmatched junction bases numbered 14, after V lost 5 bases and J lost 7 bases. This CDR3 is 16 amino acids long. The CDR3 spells CASSQRGGVGWNEQFF. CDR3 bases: TGTGCCAGCAGCCAGCGCGGGGGAGTAGGTTGGAATGAGCAGTTCTTC.

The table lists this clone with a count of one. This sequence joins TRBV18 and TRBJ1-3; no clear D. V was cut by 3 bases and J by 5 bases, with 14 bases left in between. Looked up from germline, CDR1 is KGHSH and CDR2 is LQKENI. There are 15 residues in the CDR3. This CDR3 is CASSPPGVRRNTIYF. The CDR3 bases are TGTGCCAGCTCACCGCCGGGAGTGAGAAGAAACACCATATATTTT.

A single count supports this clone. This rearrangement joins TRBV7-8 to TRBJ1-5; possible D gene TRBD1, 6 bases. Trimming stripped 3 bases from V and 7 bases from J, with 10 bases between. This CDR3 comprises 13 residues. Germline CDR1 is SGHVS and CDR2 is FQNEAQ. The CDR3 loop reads CASSLQGNQPQHF. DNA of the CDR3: TGTGCCAGCAGCTTGCAGGGGAACCAGCCCCAGCATTTT.

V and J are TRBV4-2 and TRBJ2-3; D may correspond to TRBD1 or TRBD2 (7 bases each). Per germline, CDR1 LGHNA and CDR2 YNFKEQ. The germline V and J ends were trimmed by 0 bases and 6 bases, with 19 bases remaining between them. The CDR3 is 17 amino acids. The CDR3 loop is CASSQDPPSGQVDTQYF. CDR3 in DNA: TGTGCCAGCAGCCAAGATCCCCCTAGCGGACAGGTCGATACGCAGTATTTT.

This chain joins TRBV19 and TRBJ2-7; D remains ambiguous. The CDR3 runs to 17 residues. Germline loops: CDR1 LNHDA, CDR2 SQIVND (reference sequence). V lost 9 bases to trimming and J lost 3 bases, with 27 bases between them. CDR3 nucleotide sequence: TGTGCCAGGACAACCCCCCATCGCTTCTTCCAATACTACGAGCAGTACTTC. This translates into CARTTPHRFFQYYEQYF.

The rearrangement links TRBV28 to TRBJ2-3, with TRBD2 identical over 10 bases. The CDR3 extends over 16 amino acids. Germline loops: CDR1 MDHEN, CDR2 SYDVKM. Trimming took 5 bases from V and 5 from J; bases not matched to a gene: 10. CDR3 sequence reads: CASSPQASGGKDTQYF. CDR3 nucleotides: TGTGCCAGCAGTCCCCAGGCTAGCGGGGGAAAAGATACGCAGTATTTT.

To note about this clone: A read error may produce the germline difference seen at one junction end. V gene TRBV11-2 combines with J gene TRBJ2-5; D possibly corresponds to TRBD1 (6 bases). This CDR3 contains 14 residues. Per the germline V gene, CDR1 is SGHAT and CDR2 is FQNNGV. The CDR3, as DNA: TGTGCCAGCAGCCGCAGGGGAGCCCAAGCGACCCAGTACTTC. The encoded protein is CASSRRGAQATQYF.

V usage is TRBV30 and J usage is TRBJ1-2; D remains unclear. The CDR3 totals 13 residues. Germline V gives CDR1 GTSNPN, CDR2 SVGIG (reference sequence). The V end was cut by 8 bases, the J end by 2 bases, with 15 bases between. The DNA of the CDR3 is TGTGCCCACAGCCGGGGAGGCAACTATGGCTACACCTTC. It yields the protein CAHSRGGNYGYTF.

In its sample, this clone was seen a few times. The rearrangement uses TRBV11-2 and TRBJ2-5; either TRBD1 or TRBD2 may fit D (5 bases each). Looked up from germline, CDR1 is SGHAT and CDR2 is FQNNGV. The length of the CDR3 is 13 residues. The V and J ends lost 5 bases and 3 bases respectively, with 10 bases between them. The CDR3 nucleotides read TGTGCCAGCAGCCGGGACGGTAAAGAGACCCAGTACTTC. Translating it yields CASSRDGKETQYF.